The clone carrying this T cell receptor beta chain is a singleton in its sample. Template switching added a universal primer site; cDNA carried unique molecular identifiers. MiXCR, applied by TCRdb to the 5' RACE reads, yields one record per CDR3 protein. The table has around 480,000 distinct CDR3 sequences, roughly 13% seen once; the top ten hold 0.95% to 1%. CDR3 length: 18 amino acids. The V gene end was trimmed by 6 bases and the J gene end by 2 bases; junction bases not matched to a gene: 9. Looked up from germline, CDR1 is MNHNS and CDR2 is SASEGT. The record originates from a study of identical twins. The same specimen was also included in a second study, on yellow fever vaccine responses in identical twins.

The receptor was derived from a woman aged 18 to 35 in good health. Sequences were obtained from CD4+ T cells sorted from blood. The rearrangement joins TRBV6-1 to TRBJ2-1; 14 nucleotides line up with TRBD2. CDR3 coding DNA: TGTGCCAGCAGAATGGGGACTAGCGGGAGTATAACCTACAATGAGCAGTTCTTC. It is translated as CASRMGTSGSITYNEQFF.